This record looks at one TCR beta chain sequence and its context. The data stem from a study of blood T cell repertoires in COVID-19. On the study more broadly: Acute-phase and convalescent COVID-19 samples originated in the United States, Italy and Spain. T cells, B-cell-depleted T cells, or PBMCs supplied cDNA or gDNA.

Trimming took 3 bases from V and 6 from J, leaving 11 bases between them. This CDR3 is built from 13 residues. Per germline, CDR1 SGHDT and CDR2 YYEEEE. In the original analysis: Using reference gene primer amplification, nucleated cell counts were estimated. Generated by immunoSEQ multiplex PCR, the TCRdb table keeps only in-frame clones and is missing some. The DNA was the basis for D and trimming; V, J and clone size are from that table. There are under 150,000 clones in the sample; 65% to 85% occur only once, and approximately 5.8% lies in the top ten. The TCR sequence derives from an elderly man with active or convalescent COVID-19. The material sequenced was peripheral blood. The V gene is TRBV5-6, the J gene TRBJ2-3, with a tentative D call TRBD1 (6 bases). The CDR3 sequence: CASSYGQSDTQYF. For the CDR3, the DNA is TGTGCCAGCAGCTACGGACAGAGTGATACGCAGTATTTT.